These 5 T cell receptor beta chains share one sample of origin, sequenced in a study of shared clonotypes between healthy human individuals. CD8 cells regarded as naive lacked CD45RO, were positively chosen for CCR7, and omitted terminally differentiated effector memory CD45RA+ cells. Generated by immunoSEQ multiplex PCR, the TCRdb table keeps only in-frame clones and is missing some. The sample lists 550,000 to 650,000 clones; roughly 96% were seen once. The sequencing sample was made of naive CD8+ T cells sorted from blood. The receptor set was obtained from a young woman in good health.

The chain is built from TRBV7-6 and TRBJ2-1; D not certain. Trimming stripped 0 bases from V and 6 bases from J, with 9 bases between. CDR1 SGHVS and CDR2 FNYEAQ come from the germline V gene. CDR3 length: 14 residues. This chain's CDR3 is CASSLAPSSNEQFF. Here the CDR3 DNA reads TGTGCCAGCAGCTTAGCCCCCAGTAGCAATGAGCAGTTCTTC.

The rearrangement links TRBV15 to TRBJ2-1; no clear D gene. The CDR3 length is 14 residues. The V gene lost 5 bases and the J gene lost 3 bases, with 11 bases spanning the gap. Germline-derived CDR1 and CDR2 are LNHNV and YYDKDF (reference sequence). The CDR3 DNA reads as TGTGCCACCAGCGGTAGAATAGGCTACAATGAGCAGTTCTTC. Encoded protein: CATSGRIGYNEQFF.

The V call is TRBV6-5, the J call TRBJ2-7; D unresolved. Germline CDR1 MNHEY, CDR2 SVGAGI. V gave up 0 bases and J gave up 6 bases, with 3 bases separating them. This CDR3 spans 11 amino acids. CDR3 nucleotide sequence: TGTGCCAGCAGTTACTCGAGCGAGCAGTACTTC. Protein: CASSYSSEQYF.

J is TRBJ2-2 and V is TRBV9; no definite D call. Trimming left V 4 bases short and J 7 bases short, with 11 bases between. Germline CDR1 is SGDLS and CDR2 is YYNGEE. The CDR3 loop spans 13 amino acids. The CDR3 loop is CASSPSRYGELFF. DNA of the CDR3: TGTGCCAGCAGCCCCTCCCGATACGGGGAGCTGTTTTTT.

The V and J genes are TRBV4-1 and TRBJ2-1; TRBD1 matches 8 bases. There are 14 residues in the CDR3. Per germline, CDR1 MGHRA and CDR2 YSYEKL. J lost 5 bases, V lost 4 bases, and 4 bases had no gene match. CDR3 in amino acids: CASSLWTGNNEQFF. CDR3 bases: TGCGCCAGCAGCCTCTGGACAGGGAACAATGAGCAGTTCTTC.